The 8 T cell receptor beta chains presented below share a single source sample, sequenced in a study of graft-versus-host responses after intestinal transplantation. Their antigens are not known. The repertoire was sequenced with immunoSEQ multiplex PCR; TCRdb's copy has only in-frame clones and lacks some. The sample holds about 47,000 clones; roughly 96% are singletons and the top ten take 0.2% to 0.25%. Source: unstimulated CD8+ T cells sorted from spleen or lymph node cells, taken before transplant. Receptors originate from a human donor who was the organ donor for an intestinal transplant.

The chain uses TRBV4-1 and TRBJ1-1, with TRBD1 identical over 8 bases. The J segment lost 1 base and the V segment lost 5 bases, leaving 6 bases of the junction unmatched. Looked up from germline, CDR1 is MGHRA and CDR2 is YSYEKL. The length of the CDR3 is 15 residues. CDR3 residues: CASSVRQGANTEAFF. CDR3 DNA sequence: TGCGCCAGCAGCGTCCGGCAGGGGGCGAACACTGAAGCTTTCTTT.

This chain joins TRBV11-3 and TRBJ2-1; 7 bases fit TRBD2. This CDR3 has 15 residues. Germline V gives CDR1 SGHNT, CDR2 YENEEA. The V and J ends lost 3 bases and 2 bases, in that order; junction bases with no gene match: 4. The CDR3 nucleotides read TGTGCCAGCAGCTTGAGCGGGGTCGCCTACAATGAGCAGTTCTTC. Residues: CASSLSGVAYNEQFF. Full variable domain (rest looked up from reference TRBV11-3 and TRBJ2-1): EAGVVQSPRYKIIEKKQPVAFWCNPISGHNTLYWYLQNLGQGPELLIRYENEEAVDDSQLPKDRFSAERLKGVDSTLKIQPAELGDSAVYLCASSLSGVAYNEQFFGPGTRLTVL.

The gene calls are TRBV27 and TRBJ2-1; 8 bases line up with TRBD1. The CDR3 runs 16 residues. Germline V gene lookup returns CDR1 MNHEY and CDR2 SMNVEV (reference sequence). V was pared by 5 bases and J by 5 bases, with 11 bases of the junction left unmatched. The DNA for the CDR3 is TGTGCCAGCAGTCCATCGACAGGGGAAGCACACAATGAGCAGTTCTTC. Protein product: CASSPSTGEAHNEQFF.

The chain carries TRBV28 and TRBJ2-7; 7 positions match TRBD1. Germline-derived CDR1 and CDR2 are MDHEN and SYDVKM. V shed 9 bases, J shed 4 bases, and the junction held 9 bases outside the gene matches. CDR3 length equals 13 residues. CDR3 coding DNA: TGTGCCAGTCACGGACAGGCGACGTACGAGCAGTACTTC. Translation: CASHGQATYEQYF.

This chain links TRBV29-1 with TRBJ2-1, with 11 bases identical to TRBD2. The germline CDR1 and CDR2 sequences are SQVTM and ANQGSEA. There are 15 residues in the CDR3. V lost 0 bases, J lost 10 bases, and 8 bases stayed unmatched. CDR3 amino acids: CSVEDAASGGTEQFF. The CDR3 region has the DNA TGCAGCGTTGAAGATGCGGCTAGCGGGGGGACGGAGCAGTTCTTC.

The chain links TRBV19 to TRBJ2-2; 8 positions match TRBD1. V was clipped by 5 bases and J by 0 bases; unmatched bases: 5. The CDR3 is made up of 16 amino acids. CDR1 and CDR2 (germline): LNHDA, SQIVND (reference sequence). The DNA of the CDR3 is TGTGCCAGTAGTCTTCTACAGGGGGCGAACACCGGGGAGCTGTTTTTT. This gives the protein CASSLLQGANTGELFF.

The rearrangement joins TRBV9 to TRBJ2-5; D possibly corresponds to TRBD2 (6 bases). Germline CDR1 reads SGDLS; CDR2 reads YYNGEE. Trimming left V 5 bases short and J 4 bases short, with 15 bases between. The CDR3 extends over 14 amino acids. The CDR3 DNA follows: TGTGCCAGCAGTGAAAGTGTGGGGGGAGAGACCCAGTACTTC. Residues: CASSESVGGETQYF.

This chain links TRBV18 with TRBJ2-7; tentatively, D is TRBD1 (7 bases). There are 15 residues in the CDR3. Germline assignment: CDR1 KGHSH and CDR2 LQKENI. V lost 5 bases and J 2 bases, leaving 16 bases between the germline ends. CDR3 nucleotides: TGTGCCAGCTCATGGGACAGCCCGGGGGCCTACGAGCAGTACTTC. It specifies CASSWDSPGAYEQYF.